These T cell receptor beta chains were read from a single sample in a study of blood T cell repertoires in COVID-19. Sequencing was performed with immunoSEQ multiplex PCR; in TCRdb, only in-frame clones are kept and a portion is missing. The profile covers hundreds of thousands of clones, with about four fifths appearing a single time and approximately 9% taken by the ten largest. The material sequenced was peripheral blood. Receptors originate from a woman in her 50s who had recovered from COVID-19. CDR3s include the opening cysteine and the closing phenylalanine or tryptophan. The D gene is left open where the match is weak. Clone size is not always given. Where it is, it says once, few, many or a class for expanded clones.

v_call	cdr3_length	clone_size	d_call	j_call	cdr3_aa	cdr3_nt
TRBV7-2	14	NA	NA	TRBJ2-5	CASSFRTYQETQYF	TGTGCCAGCAGCTTCCGGACTTACCAAGAGACCCAGTACTTC
TRBV7-2	13	once	NA	TRBJ2-7	CASSYDRAYEQYF	TGTGCCAGCAGCTACGACAGAGCCTACGAGCAGTACTTC
TRBV28	14	NA	NA	TRBJ1-2	CASSSAGGAYGYTF	TGTGCCAGCAGTTCCGCCGGGGGGGCGTATGGCTACACCTTC
TRBV5-4	14	NA	TRBD1	TRBJ1-2	CASSFSGQGNGYTF	TGTGCCAGCAGCTTCTCGGGACAGGGGAATGGCTACACCTTC
TRBV5-4	16	NA	TRBD1	TRBJ1-4	CASSLAGGAANEKLFF	TGTGCCAGCAGCTTGGCAGGGGGCGCAGCTAATGAAAAACTGTTTTTT
TRBV9	16	NA	TRBD2	TRBJ2-3	CASSPSSGRAPDTQYF	TGTGCCAGCAGTCCCTCTAGCGGGAGGGCCCCAGATACGCAGTATTTT
TRBV7-2	15	NA	NA	TRBJ1-1	CASSLVWRGNTEAFF	TGTGCCAGCAGCTTAGTGTGGCGGGGAAACACTGAAGCTTTCTTT
TRBV28	16	NA	TRBD1	TRBJ1-2	CASRTSPPQGDYGYTF	TGTGCCAGCAGGACATCCCCCCCACAGGGGGACTATGGCTACACCTTC
TRBV29-1	13	many	NA	TRBJ2-7	CSVELAGDYEQYF	TGCAGCGTTGAACTGGCAGGGGACTACGAGCAGTACTTC
TRBV24-1	14	NA	TRBD1	TRBJ2-7	CATSGRTGTYEQYF	TGTGCCACCAGTGGGAGGACAGGTACCTACGAGCAGTACTTC
TRBV27	17	NA	TRBD2	TRBJ2-1	CASSSTQLAGARYRQFF	TGTGCCAGCAGTTCGACCCAACTAGCGGGGGCTCGCTATAGGCAGTTCTTC
TRBV7-3	12	NA	NA	TRBJ1-4	CASSSPREKLFF	TGTGCCAGCAGCTCCCCCCGGGAAAAACTGTTTTTT
TRBV5-8	17	few	NA	TRBJ2-6	CASSLVGTSSGANVLTF	TGTGCCAGCAGCTTGGTCGGGACAAGCTCTGGGGCCAACGTCCTGACTTTC
TRBV19	16	NA	TRBD1	TRBJ1-4	CASSAPRDRGSEKLFF	TGTGCCAGTAGCGCTCCGCGGGACAGGGGTAGTGAAAAACTGTTTTTT
TRBV5-6	14	NA	NA	TRBJ2-7	CASSLGGGSYEQYF	TGTGCCAGCAGCCTGGGAGGAGGGTCCTACGAGCAGTACTTC
TRBV7-2	14	NA	TRBD1	TRBJ1-2	CASSLDRVAYGYTF	TGTGCCAGCAGCTTGGACAGGGTTGCTTATGGCTACACCTTC
TRBV30	15	NA	TRBD1	TRBJ1-2	CAWSEKGASFKGYTF	TGTGCCTGGAGTGAGAAGGGGGCGAGCTTCAAAGGCTACACCTTC